The 5 T cell receptor beta chains listed next were all sequenced from one sample in a study of CD8 T cells in ankylosing spondylitis. These receptors lack a known antigen. A single record per CDR3 protein comes from TCRdb applying MiXCR to the 5' RACE reads. The table records some 800,000 distinct CDR3 sequences, about an eighth of them present only once. Study-level findings and limits: Characteristic of ankylosing spondylitis blood, it appeared, was a TCR beta motif comprising several highly homologous variants.

Sequencing was performed on blood, either unsorted or a sorted T cell fraction (not recorded which). The origin of the receptors is a male donor with ankylosing spondylitis.

The chain combines TRBV6-2 or TRBV6-3 with TRBJ2-7; D unresolved. The CDR3 has 12 amino acids. Trimming shortened V by 5 bases and J by 3 bases, and 8 bases separated the two germline ends. Germline V gene lookup returns CDR1 MNHEY and CDR2 SVGEGT. This CDR3 is CASSRLYYEQYF. The CDR3 DNA reads as TGTGCCAGCAGTCGCCTTTACTACGAGCAGTACTTC.

DNA for the CDR3: TGCGCCAGCAGCCCTCAGCCGTCGGGGGGCGAGCAGTACTTC. It is translated as CASSPQPSGGEQYF. The V call is TRBV5-1, the J call TRBJ2-7, with TRBD2 matching over 7 bases. In germline, CDR1 is SGHRS, CDR2 YFSETQ. CDR3 length: 14 amino acids. V lost 4 bases, J lost 6 bases, and 10 bases stayed unmatched.

This clonotype was seen a few times. A read error may account for a junction end that differs from germline. This chain joins TRBV6-1 and TRBJ2-4; D remains ambiguous. Germline lookup yields CDR1 MNHNS and CDR2 SASEGT. The CDR3 extends over 13 amino acids. The CDR3 protein is CASSEFLTELADF. The CDR3 region has the DNA TGTGCCAGCAGTGAATTCCTTACGGAGCTTGCAGACTTC.

This clonotype has more than one count but fewer than ten. The CDR3 nucleotides read TGCGCCAGCAGCCAAGCCGGGACTCCTGAATTTACAGATACGCAGTATTTT. Amino acids: CASSQAGTPEFTDTQYF. The chain employs TRBV4-3 and TRBJ2-3; D possibly corresponds to TRBD2 (6 bases). The germline V gene encodes CDR1 LGHNA and CDR2 YSLEER. The ends were cut back, 1 base at V and 3 bases at J, with 17 bases in the middle. The CDR3 runs 17 residues.

This rearrangement joins TRBV11-3 to TRBJ2-1; D assignment may be TRBD1 or TRBD2 (5 bases each). Trimming took 1 base from V and 9 from J, leaving 10 bases between them. CDR1 and CDR2 from the germline V gene are SGHNT and YENEEA. This CDR3 has 13 amino acids. The CDR3 coding sequence is TGTGCCAGCAGCTTAGGCCGTGGGGGTGAGCAGTTCTTC. It codes for CASSLGRGGEQFF.